This TCR beta chain was sequenced for a study of shared T cell receptors in the human thymus. Only in-frame clones appear in the TCRdb table, and some are missing; sequencing was by immunoSEQ multiplex PCR. The sample holds roughly 550,000 clones, roughly 74% seen once. A further study also used this sample, focusing on human thymus T cells. From that paper: Donation came from healthy Finnish infants having corrective surgery for congenital heart defects. It was from resections taken during corrective heart surgery that the thymus tissue came. Among unrelated individuals, related research reported thymic repertoires that overlapped highly.

The material sequenced was thymocytes. This receptor was identified in a boy less than two years old with a congenital heart defect.

The DNA of the CDR3 is TGCGCCAGCAGCCGGACTGTTTCGGACGAGCAGTACTTC. Protein: CASSRTVSDEQYF. V usage is TRBV4-1 and J usage is TRBJ2-7; maybe TRBD2 (5 bases). V lost 4 bases and J lost 5, with 12 bases in between. Looked up from germline, CDR1 is MGHRA and CDR2 is YSYEKL. This CDR3 contains 13 residues.